A single sample is the source of the 29 T cell receptor beta chains below, sequenced in a study of blood T cell repertoires in COVID-19. Clones were sequenced by immunoSEQ multiplex PCR, and TCRdb holds only the in-frame ones, with some missing. The sample contains 55,000 to 80,000 clones, roughly 82% of which appear only once. Specimen: peripheral blood. The receptors shown here come from a human donor in a cohort sampled during active COVID-19.

The V and J genes are TRBV25-1 and TRBJ1-4, with TRBD1 matching 10 bases. The CDR3 loop spans 15 amino acids. The trim removed 1 base at V and 7 bases at J, leaving 3 bases unmatched. CDR1 is MGHDK and CDR2 is SYGVNS in the germline V gene. CDR3 DNA: TGTGCCAGCAGTGAATTTGGGACAGGGGCTGAAAAACTGTTTTTT. Amino acid sequence: CASSEFGTGAEKLFF.

This chain links TRBV3-1 (or the pseudogene TRBV3-2) with TRBJ1-3; D not resolved. V was clipped by 8 bases and J by 4 bases, with 18 bases between them. Germline V lookup: CDR1 LGHDT, CDR2 YNNKEL (reference sequence). The CDR3 sequence is 15 residues long. In nucleotides, the CDR3 is TGTGCCAGCGGCAGCCCCGGGAGATCCGGAAACACCATATATTTT. Its protein product is CASGSPGRSGNTIYF.

The rearrangement links TRBV12-5 to TRBJ1-5; D gene ambiguous. Germline CDR1 and CDR2: LGHNT and FRNRAP. Trimming stripped 1 base from V and 5 bases from J, with 6 bases between. The CDR3 consists of 13 residues. CDR3 in DNA: TGTGCTAGTGGTTTGGGCGGCCATCAGCCCCAGCATTTT. It specifies CASGLGGHQPQHF.

The chain carries TRBV28 and TRBJ2-5, with TRBD1 identical over 11 bases. The CDR3 totals 15 residues. The trim removed 3 bases at V and 5 bases at J, leaving 5 bases unmatched. Germline V gene sequence: CDR1 MDHEN, CDR2 SYDVKM. The CDR3 bases are TGTGCCAGCAGTTTGGACAGGGGGCTGGGGGAGACCCAGTACTTC. Its protein product is CASSLDRGLGETQYF.

V gene TRBV7-2 combines with J gene TRBJ2-1; D is undetermined. The CDR3 extends over 16 amino acids. V dropped 4 bases and J dropped 0 bases, with 13 bases sitting between them. Per germline, CDR1 SGHTA and CDR2 FQGNSA. CDR3: CASSSHAESSYNEQFF. Written as DNA, the CDR3 is TGTGCCAGCAGCTCTCACGCAGAAAGCTCCTACAATGAGCAGTTCTTC.

This clone was observed once. The chain uses TRBV7-9 and TRBJ2-1; no definite D call. Germline assignment: CDR1 SEHNR and CDR2 FQNEAQ (reference sequence). The length of the CDR3 is 12 residues. V was trimmed by 5 bases and J by 4 bases, leaving 6 bases between them. The CDR3 sequence: CASSHEYNEQFF. CDR3 nucleotides: TGTGCCAGCAGCCACGAGTACAATGAGCAGTTCTTC.

The V call is TRBV4-2, the J call TRBJ1-3; a possible D gene is TRBD1 (6 bases). The germline V gene has CDR1 LGHNA and CDR2 YNFKEQ. This CDR3 spans 15 amino acids. V lost 2 bases and J lost 2, with 10 bases in between. In DNA form, the CDR3 reads TGTGCCAGCAGCCAATCCACAGGGACTGGAAACACCATATATTTT. Translating it yields CASSQSTGTGNTIYF.

Many counts were recorded for this clone. The rearrangement uses TRBV11-2 and TRBJ2-7; 11 nucleotides agree with TRBD1. This CDR3 comprises 14 residues. Germline V gives CDR1 SGHAT, CDR2 FQNNGV. Losses at the gene ends were 6 bases for V and 5 bases for J; bases not matched to a gene: 6. Written as DNA, the CDR3 is TGTGCCAGCAGGTGGGGACAGGGGGGTCACGAGCAGTACTTC. It yields the protein CASRWGQGGHEQYF.

This clone has only one observation. J is TRBJ2-4 and V is TRBV6-2 or TRBV6-3; 8 bases fit TRBD1. The CDR3 totals 15 residues. The J segment lost 3 bases and the V segment lost 6 bases, leaving 7 bases of the junction unmatched. CDR1 and CDR2 (germline): MNHEY, SVGEGT. CDR3 DNA: TGTGCCAGCAGCCCCGGACAGGGAGTCAAAAACATTCAGTACTTC. The encoded protein is CASSPGQGVKNIQYF.

This clone has more than one count but fewer than ten. This CDR3 reads CASSPSGGAMNTEAFF. CDR3 nucleotides: TGTGCCAGCTCACCGTCCGGGGGGGCTATGAACACTGAAGCTTTCTTT. The gene calls are TRBV18 and TRBJ1-1, with TRBD1 as a possible D gene (6 bases). This CDR3 has 16 amino acids. The V and J ends lost 3 bases and 0 bases respectively, with 14 bases between them. The germline V gene encodes CDR1 KGHSH and CDR2 LQKENI.

The chain couples TRBV11-2 to TRBJ1-2, with a tentative D call TRBD1 (6 bases). The CDR3 has 15 residues. The V end was cut by 0 bases, the J end by 1 base, with 9 bases between. Germline CDR1 reads SGHAT; CDR2 reads FQNNGV. In DNA form, the CDR3 reads TGTGCCAGCAGCTTAGATAGACAGGTTAACTATGGCTACACCTTC. It translates to CASSLDRQVNYGYTF.

This clone occurred a few times. The chain joins TRBV6-6 to TRBJ2-4; 7 nucleotides match TRBD1. Germline CDR1 is MNHNY and CDR2 is SVGAGI (reference sequence). The J segment lost 2 bases and the V segment lost 6 bases, leaving 7 bases of the junction unmatched. This CDR3 region has 15 residues. The CDR3 DNA reads TGTGCCAGCAGCCCCCGACAGGGCTCCAAAAACATTCAGTACTTC. Its translation is CASSPRQGSKNIQYF.

The V call is TRBV2, the J call TRBJ2-2; a possible D gene is TRBD1 (6 bases). Trimming left V 2 bases short and J 0 bases short, with 7 bases between. The CDR3 spans 15 residues. The germline V gene encodes CDR1 SNHLY and CDR2 FYNNEI. The CDR3: CASSEQGSNTGELFF. The DNA for the CDR3 is TGTGCCAGCAGTGAACAGGGGTCGAACACCGGGGAGCTGTTTTTT.

The chain recombines TRBV30 with TRBJ2-2; TRBD1 aligns across 8 bases. Germline CDR1 reads GTSNPN; CDR2 reads SVGIG (reference sequence). The CDR3 is 12 amino acids. V was clipped by 3 bases and J by 7 bases; unmatched bases: 1. As DNA, the CDR3 is TGTGCCTGGAGGGGACAGGTCGGGGAGCTGTTTTTT. Translation gives CAWRGQVGELFF.

The chain is built from TRBV11-2 and TRBJ2-3, with D perhaps TRBD1 (6 bases). V lost 1 base and J 5 bases, leaving 10 bases between the germline ends. This CDR3 contains 14 residues. Germline V gene lookup returns CDR1 SGHAT and CDR2 FQNNGV. The CDR3 sequence is CASSLAGVGDTQYF. CDR3 sequence (DNA): TGTGCCAGCAGCTTAGCAGGGGTTGGAGATACGCAGTATTTT.

The V gene is TRBV7-3, the J gene TRBJ2-5, with 13 bases lining up with TRBD2. The J segment lost 4 bases and the V segment lost 5 bases, leaving 7 bases of the junction unmatched. Germline CDR1 reads SGHTA; CDR2 reads FQGTGA. CDR3 length equals 16 residues. CDR3 in DNA: TGTGCCAGCAGCCCAGGGACTAGCGGGGTAGCAGAGACCCAGTACTTC. This encodes CASSPGTSGVAETQYF.

The chain recombines TRBV5-3 with TRBJ1-4, with D tentatively TRBD1 (5 bases). TRBV5-3 is an ORF, and what it does is uncertain. V dropped 3 bases and J dropped 8 bases, with 14 bases sitting between them. CDR3 length: 14 amino acids. The DNA of the CDR3 is TGTGCCAGAAGCTGGCCAGGGAAGGAAGAAAAACTGTTTTTT. It translates to CARSWPGKEEKLFF.

This clone was picked up a small number of times. The V gene is TRBV5-4, the J gene TRBJ1-2; 7 nucleotides line up with TRBD1. V lost 5 bases, J lost 5 bases, and 6 bases stayed unmatched. Germline-derived CDR1 and CDR2 are SGHNT and YYREEE (reference sequence). CDR3 length: 13 residues. The CDR3 region is CASRNDRVYGYTF. CDR3 in DNA: TGTGCCAGCAGGAATGACAGGGTTTATGGCTACACCTTC.

This clone is a singleton in its sample. This chain links TRBV11-2 with TRBJ2-2, with D possibly TRBD1 on 6 matching bases. Germline V lookup: CDR1 SGHAT, CDR2 FQNNGV. The CDR3 has 17 residues. V dropped 2 bases and J dropped 3 bases, with 16 bases sitting between them. The CDR3 region has the DNA TGTGCCAGCAGCTTAATCCCCCAGGGGCGACACACCGGGGAGCTGTTTTTT. Translating it yields CASSLIPQGRHTGELFF.

The CDR3 is CASSQTASGANVLTF. The CDR3, as DNA: TGCGCCAGCAGCCAAACAGCCTCTGGGGCCAACGTCCTGACTTTC. The chain uses TRBV5-1 and TRBJ2-6, with D unresolved. V lost 4 bases and J lost 0, with 8 bases in between. The CDR3 runs 15 residues. From germline, CDR1 is SGHRS and CDR2 YFSETQ.

The chain recombines TRBV27 with TRBJ2-1, with a tentative D call TRBD2 (5 bases). The CDR3 extends over 14 amino acids. Germline assignment: CDR1 MNHEY and CDR2 SMNVEV (reference sequence). Trimming removed 4 bases at V and 15 bases at J, with 22 bases between. CDR3 coding DNA: TGTGCCAGCAGTTCAACTCCCCGGGAACAACCGGGGTTCTTC. Its protein is CASSSTPREQPGFF.

In its sample, this clone is large. The V gene is TRBV6-2 or TRBV6-3, the J gene TRBJ1-1; 8 bases agree with TRBD1. With 5 bases clipped from V and 4 bases from J, the junction kept 12 bases outside the gene matches. This CDR3 has 16 amino acids. The germline V gene has CDR1 MNHEY and CDR2 SVGEGT. This CDR3 reads CASSNTGGGEGTEAFF. The CDR3 DNA sequence: TGTGCCAGCAGTAATACAGGGGGAGGGGAAGGCACTGAAGCTTTCTTT.

J is TRBJ2-3 and V is TRBV7-2; TRBD1 aligns across 11 bases. V lost 5 bases to trimming and J lost 0 bases; unmatched junction nucleotides: 10. The germline gives CDR1 SGHTA, CDR2 FQGNSA. This CDR3 region has 18 residues. DNA of the CDR3: TGTGCCAGCAGCCCCGGAATGGGACAGGGGGTTAGCACAGATACGCAGTATTTT. It specifies CASSPGMGQGVSTDTQYF.

In DNA, the CDR3 is TGTGCCAGCAGCCCACGGACAGGCCTAAGCACAGATACGCAGTATTTT. It specifies CASSPRTGLSTDTQYF. The chain carries TRBV7-3 and TRBJ2-3, with 7 bases that match TRBD1. Germline lookup yields CDR1 SGHTA and CDR2 FQGTGA. The CDR3 sequence is 16 residues long. V gave up 5 bases and J gave up 0 bases; unmatched junction bases: 8.

This clone was picked up a small number of times. The chain has TRBV5-8 and TRBJ2-5, with 9 bases identical to TRBD1. The J segment lost 6 bases and the V segment lost 4 bases, leaving 7 bases of the junction unmatched. CDR3 length equals 14 residues. Germline CDR1 SGHTS, CDR2 YDEGEE. The CDR3: CASSPRTGVKTQYF. In DNA, the CDR3 is TGTGCCAGCAGCCCTCGGACAGGGGTAAAGACCCAGTACTTC.

This rearrangement joins TRBV7-9 to TRBJ1-4; tentative D call: TRBD1 (5 bases). Germline assignment: CDR1 SEHNR and CDR2 FQNEAQ (reference sequence). This CDR3 has 15 amino acids. The V gene lost 7 bases and the J gene lost 1 base, with 13 bases spanning the gap. DNA of the CDR3: TGTGCCAGCAACCCCGGGGGGGGAACTAATGAAAAACTGTTTTTT. Its protein is CASNPGGGTNEKLFF.

This chain connects TRBV18 to TRBJ1-1; weak D call: TRBD1 (5 bases). Trimming cost V 2 bases and J 4 bases, with 17 bases left between them. The CDR3 is 16 amino acids. CDR1 and CDR2 from the germline V gene are KGHSH and LQKENI. The CDR3 is CASSPIVTGGSTEAFF. The CDR3 nucleotides read TGTGCCAGCTCACCAATAGTCACAGGTGGGTCCACTGAAGCTTTCTTT. Together with reference TRBV18 and TRBJ1-1, the CDR3 gives the full variable domain: NAGVMQNPRHLVRRRGQEARLRCSPMKGHSHVYWYRQLPEEGLKFMVYLQKENIIDESGMPKERFSAEFPKEGPSILRIQQVVRGDSAAYFCASSPIVTGGSTEAFFGQGTRLTVV.

The chain recombines TRBV30 with TRBJ2-5; 10 bases agree with TRBD2. V was clipped by 8 bases and J by 2 bases; unmatched bases: 8. The length of the CDR3 is 14 residues. Germline-derived CDR1 and CDR2 are GTSNPN and SVGIG (reference sequence). In DNA, the CDR3 is TGTGCCCTTCAGCGGGGGGGCATTCAAGAGACCCAGTACTTC. This encodes CALQRGGIQETQYF.

The chain's CDR3 is CASDGGGGTPLEAFF. CDR3 DNA: TGTGCTTCGGATGGCGGGGGGGGGACCCCCCTTGAAGCTTTCTTT. The rearrangement links TRBV30 to TRBJ1-1, with D tentatively TRBD1 (5 bases). CDR3 length: 15 residues. CDR1 is GTSNPN, CDR2 SVGIG, per germline (reference sequence).